The 12 T cell receptor beta chains presented below share a single source sample, sequenced in a study of T cells after yellow fever vaccination. TCRdb passed the 5' RACE reads through MiXCR, listing each CDR3 protein once. The data show under 600,000 distinct CDR3 sequences, with less than 25% seen just once and less than 20% held by the top ten. The source material was PBMCs, sampled roughly 23 days after the first yellow fever vaccination. These receptors came from a man between 18 and 35 years old who received the YFV17D yellow fever vaccine.

This clonotype was observed a few times. This chain joins TRBV20-1 and TRBJ2-7; D not resolved. In germline, CDR1 is DFQATT, CDR2 SNEGSKA (reference sequence). This CDR3 contains 15 residues. V lost 0 bases and J lost 5, with 17 bases in between. CDR3 in amino acids: CSAREELTLWDEQYF. In nucleotides, the CDR3 is TGCAGTGCTAGAGAGGAGCTAACGCTTTGGGACGAGCAGTACTTC.

Many counts were recorded for this clonotype. The rearrangement uses TRBV28 and TRBJ2-1, with a tentative D call TRBD2 (6 bases). CDR1 and CDR2 (germline): MDHEN, SYDVKM. This CDR3 is 15 amino acids long. V gave up 8 bases and J gave up 9 bases, with 23 bases separating them. The CDR3: CASHSLARVRGEQFF. The CDR3 nucleotides read TGTGCCAGCCATTCCCTAGCGAGGGTGAGGGGTGAGCAGTTCTTC.

This clonotype came up a few times. This chain links TRBV5-1 with TRBJ2-1, with TRBD2 matching 8 bases. This CDR3 is 16 amino acids long. Germline V gene sequence: CDR1 SGHRS, CDR2 YFSETQ. V was pared by 4 bases and J by 7 bases, with 13 bases of the junction left unmatched. DNA of the CDR3: TGCGCCAGCAGCCCGCGGGGGAGCGGGGGCTGGAATGAGCAGTTCTTC. Its translation is CASSPRGSGGWNEQFF.

The chain employs TRBV20-1 and TRBJ2-5; no clear D. The CDR3 has 11 residues. Per germline, CDR1 DFQATT and CDR2 SNEGSKA (reference sequence). Trimming cost V 4 bases and J 9 bases, with 12 bases left between them. CDR3 nucleotide sequence: TGCAGTGCTAATCTAGACTCGGCCCAGTACTTC. It translates to CSANLDSAQYF.

The chain combines TRBV6-1 with TRBJ2-1; tentatively, D is TRBD1 (5 bases). V dropped 5 bases and J dropped 4 bases, with 12 bases sitting between them. This CDR3 spans 14 amino acids. The germline CDR1 and CDR2 sequences are MNHNS and SASEGT. The CDR3 spells CASSLLDIYNEQFF. The CDR3, as DNA: TGTGCCAGCAGTCTTCTGGACATTTACAATGAGCAGTTCTTC.

The V gene is TRBV28, the J gene TRBJ1-1; maybe TRBD1 (6 bases). Per the germline V gene, CDR1 is MDHEN and CDR2 is SYDVKM. V lost 1 base and J lost 5, with 14 bases in between. The CDR3 runs to 15 residues. CDR3 loop: CASSLFSQGYTEAFF. CDR3 DNA sequence: TGTGCCAGCAGTTTATTCTCCCAGGGGTATACTGAAGCTTTCTTT. Drawing the rest from reference TRBV28 and TRBJ1-1, the complete variable domain is DVKVTQSSRYLVKRTGEKVFLECVQDMDHENMFWYRQDPGLGLRLIYFSYDVKMKEKGDIPEGYSVSREKKERFSLILESASTNQTSMYLCASSLFSQGYTEAFFGQGTRLTVV.

This clonotype has more than one count but fewer than ten. The chain has TRBV7-6 and TRBJ1-2; 7 bases are shared with TRBD1. The CDR3 sequence is 13 residues long. V was clipped by 5 bases and J by 5 bases; unmatched bases: 5. Germline-derived CDR1 and CDR2 are SGHVS and FNYEAQ. The CDR3 nucleotides read TGTGCCAGCAGCCAACAGGGGAAGTATGGCTACACCTTC. It codes for CASSQQGKYGYTF.

CDR3 amino acids: CATNRPGANVLTF. CDR3 sequence (DNA): TGTGCCACGAACAGGCCTGGGGCCAACGTCCTGACTTTC. The rearrangement links TRBV15 to TRBJ2-6, with D perhaps TRBD1 (5 bases). Germline V gives CDR1 LNHNV, CDR2 YYDKDF (reference sequence). V was cut by 9 bases and J by 2 bases, with 8 bases left in between. CDR3 length: 13 residues. Based on the CDR3 plus reference TRBV15 and TRBJ2-6, the full variable domain is DAMVIQNPRYQVTQFGKPVTLSCSQTLNHNVMYWYQQKSSQAPKLLFHYYDKDFNNEADTPDNFQSRRPNTSFCFLDIRSPGLGDTAMYLCATNRPGANVLTFGAGSRLTVL.

This clonotype was counted a few times. This chain uses TRBV28 with TRBJ2-4, with 7 nucleotides matching TRBD1. Losses at the gene ends were 7 bases for V and 3 bases for J; bases not matched to a gene: 3. This CDR3 is 13 amino acids long. Germline lookup yields CDR1 MDHEN and CDR2 SYDVKM. The CDR3 reads CASKGAGKNIQYF. In nucleotides, the CDR3 is TGTGCCAGCAAGGGGGCTGGCAAAAACATTCAGTACTTC. The whole variable domain, remainder taken from reference TRBV28 and TRBJ2-4, is DVKVTQSSRYLVKRTGEKVFLECVQDMDHENMFWYRQDPGLGLRLIYFSYDVKMKEKGDIPEGYSVSREKKERFSLILESASTNQTSMYLCASKGAGKNIQYFGAGTRLSVL.

This clonotype has more than one count but fewer than ten. The genes are TRBV20-1 and TRBJ1-4; the match to TRBD1 covers 8 bases. Germline CDR1 is DFQATT and CDR2 is SNEGSKA (reference sequence). With 6 bases clipped from V and 3 bases from J, the junction kept 9 bases outside the gene matches. The CDR3 is 15 residues long. CDR3 amino acids: CSAHPRDRPNEKLFF. The DNA for the CDR3 is TGCAGTGCACACCCCCGGGACAGGCCTAATGAAAAACTGTTTTTT.

V usage is TRBV12-3 or TRBV12-4 and J usage is TRBJ2-3; D assignment may be TRBD1 or TRBD2 (5 bases each). This CDR3 has 14 amino acids. With 2 bases removed from V and 6 bases from J, the gap between germline ends came to 12 bases. The CDR3 reads CASSLSWGGDTQYF. The DNA of the CDR3 is TGTGCCAGCAGTTTATCTTGGGGCGGGGATACGCAGTATTTT.

This clonotype was counted between two and nine times. The rearrangement uses TRBV4-3 and TRBJ2-5, with 10 positions matching TRBD2. The junction had 11 bases not matched to a gene; V was cut back by 0 bases and J by 4 bases. The CDR3 covers 18 residues. Germline assignment: CDR1 LGHNA and CDR2 YSLEER. This CDR3 is CASSQEGGPSGGGETQYF. Written as DNA, the CDR3 is TGCGCCAGCAGCCAAGAAGGGGGACCTAGCGGGGGAGGAGAGACCCAGTACTTC.